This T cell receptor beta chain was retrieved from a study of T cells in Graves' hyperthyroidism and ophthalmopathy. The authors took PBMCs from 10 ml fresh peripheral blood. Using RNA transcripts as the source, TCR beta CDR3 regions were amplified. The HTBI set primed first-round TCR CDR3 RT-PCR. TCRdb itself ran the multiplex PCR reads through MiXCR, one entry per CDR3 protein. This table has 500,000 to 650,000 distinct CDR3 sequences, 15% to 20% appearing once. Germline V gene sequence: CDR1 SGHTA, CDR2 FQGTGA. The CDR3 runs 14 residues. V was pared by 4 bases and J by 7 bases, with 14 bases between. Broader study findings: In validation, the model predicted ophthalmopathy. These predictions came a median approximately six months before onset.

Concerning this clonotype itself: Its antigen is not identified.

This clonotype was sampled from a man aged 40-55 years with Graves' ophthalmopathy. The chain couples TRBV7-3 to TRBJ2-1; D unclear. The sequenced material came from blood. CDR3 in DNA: TGTGCCAGCAGCTCGGGCCTAGTCGGTAATGAGCAGTTCTTC. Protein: CASSSGLVGNEQFF.